Presented here are 21 T cell receptor beta chains from one specimen sequenced in a study of blood T cell repertoires in COVID-19 (TCRdb year 2020). Library generation was performed with the immunoSEQ multiplex PCR assay. Entries here come from immuneACCESS through TCRdb and include only in-frame sequences with V and J called. Some clones fail to appear in such tables; in the studies checked, an unresolved V gene covers under half of the shortfall, and the cause of the remainder is unknown. This sample holds 210,000 or so clones; around four fifths were observed only once. The top ten constitute approximately 19% of the sample. Source material: peripheral blood. The source of these receptors is a human donor in a cohort sampled during active COVID-19.

This clone showed up just once. This rearrangement joins TRBV10-3 to TRBJ1-4; TRBD1 matches 9 bases. The CDR3 loop spans 14 amino acids. Germline CDR1 reads ENHRY; CDR2 reads SYGVKD. Germline trimming cut 4 bases from V and 8 bases from J; bases unmatched to any gene: 5. Here the CDR3 reads CAISAQGAGEKLFF. The CDR3, as DNA: TGTGCCATCAGTGCACAGGGGGCTGGGGAAAAACTGTTTTTT.

This chain uses TRBV7-6 with TRBJ2-5; the match to TRBD1 covers 7 bases. The CDR3 consists of 20 residues. V was clipped by 5 bases and J by 2 bases; unmatched bases: 23. Germline CDR1 reads SGHVS; CDR2 reads FNYEAQ. The CDR3 DNA is TGTGCCAGCAGCAAGCTTTCTCGGGACAGCCTACGGAAGATGCAAGAGACCCAGTACTTC. Translation: CASSKLSRDSLRKMQETQYF.

This clone has a single count. The gene calls are TRBV7-3 and TRBJ2-6; no clear D. Between the trimmed V and J ends, which lost 7 bases and 3 bases, there was a span of 7 bases. Germline loops: CDR1 SGHTA, CDR2 FQGTGA. The CDR3 spans 13 residues. The CDR3 sequence: CASTSSGANVLTF. The CDR3 coding sequence is TGTGCCAGCACGAGTAGTGGGGCCAACGTCCTGACTTTC.

V is TRBV27 and J is TRBJ2-2, with 8 bases identical to TRBD2. The CDR3 is 17 residues long. Germline loops: CDR1 MNHEY, CDR2 SMNVEV (reference sequence). V dropped 1 base and J dropped 0; count of bases not matched to a gene: 4. CDR3 sequence: CASSLFGRGANTGELFF. The CDR3 nucleotides are TGTGCCAGCAGTTTATTCGGGAGGGGGGCGAACACCGGGGAGCTGTTTTTT.

This clone was detected only a few times. This rearrangement joins TRBV2 to TRBJ2-7; TRBD1 matches 10 bases. Per germline, CDR1 SNHLY and CDR2 FYNNEI. The CDR3 has 14 amino acids. V shed 6 bases, J shed 4 bases, and the junction held 6 bases outside the gene matches. The CDR3, as DNA: TGTGCCAGCAGAAGGACAGGGGGTGTTTACGAGCAGTACTTC. The encoded protein is CASRRTGGVYEQYF. Together with reference TRBV2 and TRBJ2-7, the CDR3 gives the full variable domain: EPEVTQTPSHQVTQMGQEVILRCVPISNHLYFYWYRQILGQKVEFLVSFYNNEISEKSEIFDDQFSVERPDGSNFTLKIRSTKLEDSAMYFCASRRTGGVYEQYFGPGTRLTVT.

The sample holds one count of this clone. This chain connects TRBV3-1 (or the pseudogene TRBV3-2) to TRBJ2-7; D ambiguous. Germline CDR1 is LGHDT and CDR2 is YNNKEL (reference sequence). The CDR3 spans 13 residues. The V gene lost 3 bases and the J gene lost 3 bases, with 9 bases spanning the gap. CDR3: CASSHAGNYEQYF. As DNA, the CDR3 is TGTGCCAGCAGCCACGCAGGAAACTACGAGCAGTACTTC.

This clone was detected only a few times. The rearrangement uses TRBV5-6 and TRBJ2-7, with 8 nucleotides matching TRBD2. Germline V lookup: CDR1 SGHDT, CDR2 YYEEEE. V shed 0 bases and J 2 bases; nucleotides not matched to a gene: 4. The CDR3 is 15 residues long. CDR3 in DNA: TGTGCCAGCAGCTTGGGAGGACTAGCCACCTACGAGCAGTACTTC. Its protein product is CASSLGGLATYEQYF.

V usage is TRBV29-1 and J usage is TRBJ2-2; tentative D call: TRBD1 (5 bases). Germline V gene data show CDR1 as SQVTM and CDR2 as ANQGSEA. The CDR3 covers 14 residues. The V end lost 3 bases, the J end lost 1 base, and 9 bases lay between the germline ends. The CDR3 nucleotides read TGCAGCGTTGAGACAGTAAGGAACACCGGGGAGCTGTTTTTT. Its protein product is CSVETVRNTGELFF.

This chain links TRBV10-3 with TRBJ2-7, with D possibly TRBD1 on 6 matching bases. With 7 bases removed from V and 3 bases from J, the gap between germline ends came to 28 bases. Germline V gene lookup returns CDR1 ENHRY and CDR2 SYGVKD. The CDR3 is made up of 18 amino acids. CDR3: CAITEDAPTGYHIYEQYV. CDR3 coding DNA: TGTGCCATCACCGAGGACGCACCAACAGGGTATCATATCTACGAGCAGTACGTC.

This clone was seen only once. The chain is built from TRBV6-1 and TRBJ1-2; no clear D gene. Germline V gene sequence: CDR1 MNHNS, CDR2 SASEGT. This CDR3 has 16 residues. Trimming removed 2 bases at V and 8 bases at J, with 21 bases between. The CDR3 reads CASSESWAVVEGGYTF. In DNA form, the CDR3 reads TGTGCCAGCAGTGAAAGCTGGGCGGTGGTTGAGGGAGGCTACACCTTC.

This rearrangement joins TRBV28 to TRBJ2-7; D is possibly TRBD1 (5 bases). This CDR3 has 12 residues. Deletions cut 5 bases from V and 7 bases from J, with 12 bases between. The germline V gene encodes CDR1 MDHEN and CDR2 SYDVKM. The CDR3 sequence is CASSKGRLEQYF. CDR3 DNA: TGTGCCAGCAGTAAGGGGCGTTTAGAGCAGTACTTC.

This chain links TRBV30 with TRBJ1-2; D not resolved. The germline V gene has CDR1 GTSNPN and CDR2 SVGIG (reference sequence). The CDR3 is made up of 13 amino acids. V was trimmed by 0 bases and J by 0 bases, leaving 5 bases between them. The CDR3 reads CAWSVAANYGYTF. CDR3 bases: TGTGCCTGGAGTGTGGCAGCTAACTATGGCTACACCTTC.

The genes are TRBV5-1 and TRBJ1-6; TRBD1 matches 7 bases. The V segment lost 2 bases and the J segment 7 bases; nucleotides outside the gene matches: 9. The CDR3 contains 16 residues. Germline lookup yields CDR1 SGHRS and CDR2 YFSETQ. The CDR3 protein is CASSLTRGQLNSPLHF. The CDR3 DNA reads as TGCGCCAGCAGCTTAACAAGGGGACAGCTAAATTCACCCCTCCACTTT.

This clone was seen a handful of times. This chain links TRBV6-5 with TRBJ1-2; TRBD1 matches 10 bases. Germline CDR1 reads MNHEY; CDR2 reads SVGAGI. Germline trimming cut 4 bases from V and 8 bases from J; bases unmatched to any gene: 13. This CDR3 region has 16 residues. CDR3 nucleotide sequence: TGTGCCAGCAGTTTAACCCAGACAGGGGGCGCAGGGGGCTACACCTTC. This sequence encodes CASSLTQTGGAGGYTF.

The rearrangement links TRBV18 to TRBJ2-1; possibly TRBD1 for D (6 bases). CDR3 size: 13 residues. Germline V lookup: CDR1 KGHSH, CDR2 LQKENI. The V end lost 3 bases, the J end lost 7 bases, and 10 bases lay between the germline ends. The CDR3: CASSPLQGNEQFF. The CDR3 nucleotides are TGTGCCAGCTCACCGCTTCAGGGGAATGAGCAGTTCTTC.

This clone appeared a few times. The rearrangement links TRBV18 to TRBJ1-3, with D maybe TRBD1 (5 bases). The CDR3 runs to 15 residues. With 4 bases removed from V and 0 bases from J, the gap between germline ends came to 10 bases. From germline, CDR1 is KGHSH and CDR2 LQKENI. This CDR3 is CASSRGHHSGNTIYF. The CDR3 region has the DNA TGTGCCAGCTCACGAGGACATCACTCTGGAAACACCATATATTTT.

J is TRBJ1-2 and V is TRBV14; 7 bases map to TRBD1. Losses at the gene ends were 4 bases for V and 4 bases for J; bases not matched to a gene: 3. CDR1 is SGHDN and CDR2 is FVKESK in the germline V gene. The CDR3 runs 13 residues. CDR3 in DNA: TGTGCCAGCAGCCCTGACAGGGCCTATGGCTACACCTTC. It encodes CASSPDRAYGYTF.

The CDR3 bases are TGTGCCAGCAGTTTGCAGGGGGATGTTCATGGCTACACCTTC. Protein sequence: CASSLQGDVHGYTF. This sequence joins TRBV28 and TRBJ1-2; 7 nucleotides line up with TRBD1. J was trimmed by 6 bases and V by 3 bases; bases with no gene match: 7. The CDR3 runs to 14 residues. Germline values: CDR1 MDHEN, CDR2 SYDVKM.

The J gene is TRBJ1-1, the V gene TRBV5-6; the match to TRBD1 covers 7 bases. This CDR3 is 14 amino acids long. Trimming removed 4 bases from V and 4 bases from J; junction bases left unmatched: 7. Germline CDR1 reads SGHDT; CDR2 reads YYEEEE. CDR3 loop: CASSPRDSFTEAFF. CDR3 DNA: TGTGCCAGCAGCCCGAGGGACAGCTTCACTGAAGCTTTCTTT.

This sequence joins TRBV19 and TRBJ2-5; 7 bases map to TRBD2. V shed 4 bases, J shed 3 bases, and the junction held 5 bases outside the gene matches. Germline CDR1 and CDR2: LNHDA and SQIVND (reference sequence). This CDR3 comprises 14 residues. CDR3 DNA sequence: TGTGCCAGTAGTACGAGCGGGGTTGAAGAGACCCAGTACTTC. This translates into CASSTSGVEETQYF. The full variable domain, completed using reference TRBV19 and TRBJ2-5, is DGGITQSPKYLFRKEGQNVTLSCEQNLNHDAMYWYRQDPGQGLRLIYYSQIVNDFQKGDIAEGYSVSREKKESFPLTVTSAQKNPTAFYLCASSTSGVEETQYFGPGTRLLVL.

The genes are TRBV9 and TRBJ2-3, with D uncertain. The CDR3 spans 11 residues. CDR1 and CDR2 (germline): SGDLS, YYNGEE. Trimming shortened V by 3 bases and J by 6 bases, and 5 bases separated the two germline ends. Here the CDR3 reads CASSGLDTQYF. The CDR3 DNA sequence: TGTGCCAGCAGCGGACTGGATACGCAGTATTTT.